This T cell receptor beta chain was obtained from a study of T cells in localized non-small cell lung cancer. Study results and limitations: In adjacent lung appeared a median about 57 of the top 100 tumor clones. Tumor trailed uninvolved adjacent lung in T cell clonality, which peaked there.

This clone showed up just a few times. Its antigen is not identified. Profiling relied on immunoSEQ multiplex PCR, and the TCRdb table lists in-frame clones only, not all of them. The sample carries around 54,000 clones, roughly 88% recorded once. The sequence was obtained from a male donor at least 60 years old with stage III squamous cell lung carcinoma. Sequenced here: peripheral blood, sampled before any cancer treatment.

Written as DNA, the CDR3 is TGTGCCATCAGTTCCGTGCCGGGAAACACTGAAGCTTTCTTT. Translating gives CAISSVPGNTEAFF. The rearrangement joins TRBV10-3 to TRBJ1-1; D remains ambiguous. The length of the CDR3 is 14 residues. The V end lost 5 bases, the J end lost 2 bases, and 12 bases lay between the germline ends. Germline CDR1 ENHRY, CDR2 SYGVKD.